This T cell receptor beta chain comes out of a study of CD8+ T cells in alopecia areata. Trimming shortened V by 2 bases and J by 2 bases, and 11 bases separated the two germline ends. The CDR3 is made up of 14 amino acids. CDR1 and CDR2 (germline): SGDLS, YYNGEE. Following RNA extraction, reverse transcription yielded cDNA that acted as the sequencing template. The assay was immunoSEQ multiplex PCR, and TCRdb's table has in-frame clones only and misses some. This sample carries about 270,000 clones, about 62% of them seen once, and the ten largest clones take roughly 0.88%. Sample treatment: oral pan-JAK inhibitor, 5-10 mg twice daily.

The V and J genes are TRBV9 and TRBJ2-7; no firm D call. This receptor was identified in a human donor with alopecia areata. Sequenced material: CD4+ T cells sorted from blood, taken at week 52, from a patient treated with tofacitinib. The CDR3 loop reads CASSVQATTYEQYF. The CDR3 DNA follows: TGTGCCAGCAGCGTCCAGGCTACCACCTACGAGCAGTACTTC. Based on the CDR3 plus reference TRBV9 and TRBJ2-7, the full variable domain is DSGVTQTPKHLITATGQRVTLRCSPRSGDLSVYWYQQSLDQGLQFLIQYYNGEERAKGNILERFSAQQFPDLHSELNLSSLELGDSALYFCASSVQATTYEQYFGPGTRLTVT.